Following are 20 T cell receptor beta chains from one sample sequenced in a study of blood T cell repertoires in COVID-19. Sequencing used immunoSEQ multiplex PCR; TCRdb keeps in-frame clones, though not all of them. Counted here are approximately 490,000 clones, more than 85% occurring once; the ten biggest clones make up approximately 8.3%. Sequencing was performed on PBMCs or T cells enriched from blood (not recorded which). The origin of the receptors is an older woman who had recovered from COVID-19.

The rearrangement links TRBV10-2 to TRBJ1-1; tentatively, D is TRBD1 (6 bases). This CDR3 is 14 amino acids long. In germline, CDR1 is WSHSY, CDR2 SAAADI. The V end lost 4 bases, the J end lost 1 base, and 10 bases lay between the germline ends. The DNA for the CDR3 is TGCGCCAGCAGTGTGACAGGCGGGAACACTGAAGCTTTCTTT. Residues: CASSVTGGNTEAFF.

The rearrangement uses TRBV19 and TRBJ1-5; D remains unclear. From germline, CDR1 is LNHDA and CDR2 SQIVND (reference sequence). V was shortened by 6 bases and J by 5 bases, with 20 bases between the two germline ends. This CDR3 has 16 residues. The DNA for the CDR3 is TGTGCCAGTAGAGCTGGGGTGGAGGGAGCGTATCAGCCCCAGCATTTT. It yields the protein CASRAGVEGAYQPQHF.

V gene TRBV12-3 or TRBV12-4 combines with J gene TRBJ1-1; a weak D match, TRBD1 (5 bases). There are 13 residues in the CDR3. Trimming left V 6 bases short and J 4 bases short, with 12 bases between. The CDR3 loop reads CASSPGSGTEAFF. The CDR3 bases are TGTGCCAGCAGCCCAGGGTCGGGCACTGAAGCTTTCTTT.

CDR3 bases: TGTGCCAGCTCTCAGGGAAGTGAGCAGTTCTTC. Translation gives CASSQGSEQFF. The rearrangement links TRBV2 to TRBJ2-1, with D possibly being TRBD1 (5 bases). Trimming took 8 bases from V and 9 from J, leaving 11 bases between them. This CDR3 is 11 amino acids long. Germline CDR1 reads SNHLY; CDR2 reads FYNNEI. The complete variable domain, with remaining parts taken from reference TRBV2 and TRBJ2-1, reads EPEVTQTPSHQVTQMGQEVILRCVPISNHLYFYWYRQILGQKVEFLVSFYNNEISEKSEIFDDQFSVERPDGSNFTLKIRSTKLEDSAMYFCASSQGSEQFFGPGTRLTVL.

The rearrangement uses TRBV3-1 (or the pseudogene TRBV3-2) and TRBJ2-7, with 7 bases aligning to TRBD1. Germline V gene data show CDR1 as LGHDT and CDR2 as YNNKEL (reference sequence). The CDR3 sequence is 13 residues long. The V and J ends lost 3 bases and 5 bases, in that order; junction bases with no gene match: 4. The chain's CDR3 is CASSHNRGDEQYF. CDR3 sequence (DNA): TGTGCCAGCAGCCACAACAGGGGAGACGAGCAGTACTTC.

In DNA form, the CDR3 reads TGTGCCAGCAGGTTGACTAGCGGGGGCCTCTACGAGCAGTACTTC. Protein: CASRLTSGGLYEQYF. This chain connects TRBV7-2 to TRBJ2-7; 12 bases map to TRBD2. Germline assignment: CDR1 SGHTA and CDR2 FQGNSA. With V trimmed by 6 bases and J by 3 bases, 6 bases remained unmatched. The CDR3 has 15 residues.

CDR3 sequence (DNA): TGTGCCAGCAGTTCTCCCGGGACTAGCGGGGGGACCCCAGGAGAGACCCAGTACTTC. Translating it yields CASSSPGTSGGTPGETQYF. The V call is TRBV27, the J call TRBJ2-5, with TRBD2 identical over 15 bases. CDR3 length: 19 amino acids. The germline CDR1 and CDR2 sequences are MNHEY and SMNVEV (reference sequence). The V and J ends lost 4 bases and 4 bases, in that order; junction bases with no gene match: 13.

V is TRBV28 and J is TRBJ1-1; 12 nucleotides match TRBD1. The length of the CDR3 is 13 residues. V dropped 7 bases and J dropped 8; count of bases not matched to a gene: 5. In germline, CDR1 is MDHEN, CDR2 SYDVKM. CDR3 nucleotide sequence: TGTGCCAGCACGGGGACAGGGGGCTTAGAAGCTTTCTTT. Translation gives CASTGTGGLEAFF.

This clone appeared a single time. CDR3 region: CASSDPGGANTEAFF. The CDR3, as DNA: TGCGCCAGCAGCGACCCAGGGGGAGCGAACACTGAAGCTTTCTTT. The chain has TRBV5-1 and TRBJ1-1; 7 nucleotides agree with TRBD1. V trimming: 4 bases; J trimming: 1 base; junction bases outside the gene matches: 7. This CDR3 has 15 amino acids. The germline V gene encodes CDR1 SGHRS and CDR2 YFSETQ.

On this clone itself: The sample has other DNA sequences that encode this CDR3 too. The chain joins TRBV4-1 to TRBJ2-7, with 8 nucleotides matching TRBD1. Trimming at V came to 3 bases and at J to 1 base, leaving 5 bases not matched to a gene. CDR1 and CDR2 from the germline V gene are MGHRA and YSYEKL. This CDR3 comprises 15 residues. This CDR3 reads CASSQRQGTSYEQYF. The CDR3 DNA reads TGCGCCAGCAGCCAGCGACAGGGGACATCCTACGAGCAGTACTTC.

Only a few counts were recorded for this clone. The chain uses TRBV10-3 and TRBJ1-2; D not resolved. The CDR3 loop spans 16 amino acids. Trimming stripped 0 bases from V and 4 bases from J, with 15 bases between. The germline V gene encodes CDR1 ENHRY and CDR2 SYGVKD. CDR3 sequence: CAISESSGGQSYGYTF. The CDR3 DNA is TGTGCCATCAGTGAGTCGAGTGGCGGGCAGAGCTATGGCTACACCTTC.

V usage is TRBV5-5 and J usage is TRBJ1-1; D remains unclear. V lost 0 bases and J 6 bases, leaving 12 bases between the germline ends. Germline lookup yields CDR1 SGHKS and CDR2 YYEKEE (reference sequence). This CDR3 region has 14 residues. The CDR3 protein is CASSLVGAEAEAFF. The CDR3, as DNA: TGTGCCAGCAGCTTGGTAGGAGCGGAGGCTGAAGCTTTCTTT. Using reference TRBV5-5 and TRBJ1-1 for the parts outside the CDR3, the full variable domain is DAGVTQSPTHLIKTRGQQVTLRCSPISGHKSVSWYQQVLGQGPQFIFQYYEKEERGRGNFPDRFSARQFPNYSSELNVNALLLGDSALYLCASSLVGAEAEAFFGQGTRLTVV.

A note on this clone: Germline and junction disagree at one end, which may indicate a read error. The chain joins TRBV7-7 to TRBJ1-1; unclear D gene. The CDR3 runs 13 residues. CDR1 SSHAT and CDR2 FNYEAQ come from the germline V gene (reference sequence). Here the CDR3 DNA reads TGTGCTAGCAGCAGGTTACAGTTCACTGAAGCTTTCTTT. Protein sequence: CASSRLQFTEAFF.

This chain links TRBV6-5 with TRBJ1-2, with TRBD1 identical over 8 bases. The CDR3 loop spans 13 amino acids. V lost 10 bases, J lost 4 bases, and 8 bases stayed unmatched. Germline V gene sequence: CDR1 MNHEY, CDR2 SVGAGI. The CDR3 protein is CATGDRFIYGYTF. The CDR3 DNA reads as TGTGCCACCGGGGACAGGTTCATCTATGGCTACACCTTC.

This clone has a single count. This sequence joins TRBV5-1 and TRBJ2-7; D unclear. CDR1 and CDR2 from the germline V gene are SGHRS and YFSETQ. The CDR3 has 14 residues. V was trimmed by 4 bases and J by 3 bases, leaving 14 bases between them. The CDR3, as DNA: TGCGCCAGCAGCCCAACTGACACTTTCTACGAGCAGTACTTC. Its translation: CASSPTDTFYEQYF.

V is TRBV6-5 and J is TRBJ2-4; possible D gene TRBD1, 5 bases. Per the germline V gene, CDR1 is MNHEY and CDR2 is SVGAGI. Trimming shortened V by 2 bases and J by 7 bases, and 9 bases separated the two germline ends. The CDR3 extends over 13 amino acids. The CDR3 DNA reads as TGTGCCAGCAGTTACAATAAGGGGAACATTCAGTACTTC. It encodes CASSYNKGNIQYF.

The chain recombines TRBV27 with TRBJ1-1; D is uncertain. From germline, CDR1 is MNHEY and CDR2 SMNVEV (reference sequence). There are 14 residues in the CDR3. V lost 5 bases and J lost 1, with 11 bases in between. CDR3 sequence: CASSRSAGNTEAFF. In DNA, the CDR3 is TGTGCCAGCAGTCGGTCGGCGGGGAACACTGAAGCTTTCTTT.

The chain uses TRBV7-2 and TRBJ1-3; maybe TRBD1 (5 bases). Germline CDR1 SGHTA, CDR2 FQGNSA. V was pared by 5 bases and J by 0 bases, with 11 bases between. The CDR3 has 15 amino acids. CDR3 region: CASSRNQGSGNTIYF. CDR3 DNA sequence: TGTGCCAGCAGCCGCAACCAGGGCTCTGGAAACACCATATATTTT.

With regard to this clone: Other DNA sequences from this sample encode an identical CDR3 as well. The CDR3 loop reads CAIRETGGTDTQYF. CDR3 nucleotide sequence: TGTGCCATCAGGGAAACAGGGGGCACAGATACGCAGTATTTT. The V gene is TRBV10-3, the J gene TRBJ2-3; 7 bases are shared with TRBD1. Germline CDR1 is ENHRY and CDR2 is SYGVKD. V lost 6 bases, J lost 1 base, and 4 bases stayed unmatched. The CDR3 has 14 amino acids.

The rearrangement links TRBV3-1 (or the pseudogene TRBV3-2) to TRBJ2-5, with TRBD2 identical over 11 bases. The V gene's germline CDR1 is LGHDT and CDR2 YNNKEL (reference sequence). The CDR3 extends over 16 amino acids. V was pared by 7 bases and J by 4 bases, with 11 bases of the junction left unmatched. CDR3 in DNA: TGTGCCAGCACCACAAGTAGCGGGGGGGCGGGAGAGACCCAGTACTTC. Translated: CASTTSSGGAGETQYF.